Listed below are T cell receptor beta chains from one sample, sequenced in a study of cytomegalovirus exposure and HLA in healthy donors. Libraries were prepared by immunoSEQ multiplex PCR; TCRdb keeps only in-frame clonotypes and omits some of them. The table includes some 160,000 clones, roughly three quarters detected once. Sequencing was done on a sample of PBMCs. Every receptor here comes from a man between 60 and 70 years old in good health and CMV-seronegative. Both conserved end residues are part of each CDR3. The D gene is left open where the match is weak. Not all rows give a size; the values are once, few, many and, for expanded clones, a class.

cdr3_aa cdr3_length clone_size j_call v_call d_call
CSVEQGGADTQYF 13 . TRBJ2-3 TRBV29-1 .
CASRSPGTDSYEQYF 15 . TRBJ2-7 TRBV7-9 TRBD1
CASSLGSQAGRGIQYF 16 . TRBJ2-4 TRBV7-2 .
CSGTESLTRSEQYF 14 . TRBJ2-7 TRBV29-1 .
CASSRLSGGDYEQYF 15 . TRBJ2-7 TRBV27 TRBD2
CATSRDQGASNQPQHF 16 once TRBJ1-5 TRBV15 TRBD1
CASNPFGDRGSGANVLTF 18 . TRBJ2-6 TRBV9 TRBD1
CSVGGTGVSYEQYF 14 . TRBJ2-7 TRBV29-1 TRBD1
CASSVAVDMDTQYF 14 . TRBJ2-3 TRBV9 .
CSIQSGGADTEAFF 14 . TRBJ1-1 TRBV29-1 .
CASSSQGSSYNEQFF 15 . TRBJ2-1 TRBV9 .
CASSLTHGGSGDEQYF 16 few TRBJ2-7 TRBV19 TRBD2
CASIPGGQGLYGYTF 15 . TRBJ1-2 TRBV2 .
CASSSDRGETQYF 13 . TRBJ2-5 TRBV5-4 TRBD1
CASSSGTSGIGGHEQYF 17 . TRBJ2-7 TRBV6-4 TRBD2
CASSVERPGRYNEQFF 16 . TRBJ2-1 TRBV9 .
CASPSTGVSTNEKLFF 16 few TRBJ1-4 TRBV27 .
CASSLAGAGDIQYF 14 . TRBJ2-4 TRBV4-1 TRBD2
CSVENSGQAQETGELFF 17 few TRBJ2-2 TRBV29-1 TRBD1
CASTRDTSSSGANVLTF 17 . TRBJ2-6 TRBV7-9 .
CASSYSPSARTDTQYF 16 once TRBJ2-3 TRBV6-5 .
CASSLRDRGPLYTQYF 16 few TRBJ2-3 TRBV7-8 TRBD1
CASSLRGFTEAFF 13 . TRBJ1-1 TRBV5-1 .
CASSLAGQGNSPLHF 15 few TRBJ1-6 TRBV5-1 TRBD1
CAWSRGTANEKLFF 14 . TRBJ1-4 TRBV30 .
CASSYGTGGSEAFF 14 . TRBJ1-1 TRBV6-5 TRBD1
CASSAAGLGQGNSYEQYF 18 once TRBJ2-7 TRBV6-1 TRBD1
CASRGPGQGNSPLHF 15 . TRBJ1-6 TRBV28 TRBD1
CAWRFTSGLASEQYF 15 . TRBJ2-7 TRBV30 TRBD2
CASGLTEQFF 10 few TRBJ2-1 TRBV6-5 .
CASSAGHRTGMADTQYF 17 . TRBJ2-3 TRBV9 TRBD1
CASSESAGGEGGYTF 15 . TRBJ1-2 TRBV10-1 .
CASSRTGEGKNIQYF 15 few TRBJ2-4 TRBV5-4 TRBD1
CASSENGETQYF 12 . TRBJ2-5 TRBV2 .
CASSRGTGGGRNEKLFF 17 . TRBJ1-4 TRBV14 TRBD1
CASSQDPGTGELFF 14 . TRBJ2-2 TRBV4-3 .
CASSLQEGGTDTQYF 15 . TRBJ2-3 TRBV5-1 .
CASSDHHWASADEQYF 16 . TRBJ2-7 TRBV2 .
CASIGGAQGTEAFF 14 . TRBJ1-1 TRBV28 TRBD1
CASSLGQTSGNTIYF 15 . TRBJ1-3 TRBV28 .
CASSPPDRPNQPQHF 15 . TRBJ1-5 TRBV28 TRBD1
CASAPAGLINQPQHF 15 . TRBJ1-5 TRBV27 .
CASRSRPAGVNEQFF 15 . TRBJ2-1 TRBV5-1 .